This entry is about one TCR beta chain. V lost 6 bases and J 0 bases, leaving 16 bases between the germline ends. This CDR3 has 15 amino acids. CDR1 SGHTS and CDR2 YDEGEE come from the germline V gene. The entry originates in a study of T cell changes during pregnancy in multiple sclerosis. Profiled with immunoSEQ multiplex PCR; TCRdb holds only in-frame clones, not every one. The sample includes 90,000 to 120,000 clones, roughly 90% of them seen just once. This TCR was recovered from a female donor with multiple sclerosis, enrolled in a pregnancy study. The chain is built from TRBV5-8 and TRBJ2-7; D possibly corresponds to TRBD1 (5 bases). The sample here was peripheral blood, taken after pregnancy. CDR3 nucleotide sequence: TGTGCCAGCACCACAGGTCGCCCAAGCTCCTACGAGCAGTACTTC. Amino acid sequence: CASTTGRPSSYEQYF.